Included here is one TCR beta chain sequence, with context. The antigen is undetermined. The data were obtained in a study of CD8+ T cells in alopecia areata. Study details: At a dose of 5 to 10 mg twice daily, oral tofacitinib was given to treated patients. Whole-study results and caveats: Researchers reported that TCR sharing among patients proved less clear than in mice, possibly HLA-linked.

The CDR3 loop spans 14 amino acids. Germline V gene sequence: CDR1 GTSNPN, CDR2 SVGIG (reference sequence). V was cut by 5 bases and J by 5 bases, with 18 bases left in between. The authors extracted RNA and reverse transcribed it into cDNA as the sequencing template. Measured with immunoSEQ multiplex PCR; TCRdb has only the in-frame clones, and not every one. The sample carries approximately 59,000 clones, approximately 43% recorded once. This clonotype was sampled from a human donor with alopecia areata. The sample in question was CD8+ T cells sorted from blood, obtained at week 0. V and J are TRBV30 and TRBJ1-1, with D tentatively TRBD1 (6 bases). Here the CDR3 DNA reads TGTGCCTGGCACCACGGGGGGGGGCGAACTGAAGCTTTCTTT. Translating it yields CAWHHGGGRTEAFF. The full variable domain, rest sourced from reference TRBV30 and TRBJ1-1, is SQTIHQWPATLVQPVGSPLSLECTVEGTSNPNLYWYRQAAGRGLQLLFYSVGIGQISSEVPQNLSASRPQDRQFILSSKKLLLSDSGFYLCAWHHGGGRTEAFFGQGTRLTVV.